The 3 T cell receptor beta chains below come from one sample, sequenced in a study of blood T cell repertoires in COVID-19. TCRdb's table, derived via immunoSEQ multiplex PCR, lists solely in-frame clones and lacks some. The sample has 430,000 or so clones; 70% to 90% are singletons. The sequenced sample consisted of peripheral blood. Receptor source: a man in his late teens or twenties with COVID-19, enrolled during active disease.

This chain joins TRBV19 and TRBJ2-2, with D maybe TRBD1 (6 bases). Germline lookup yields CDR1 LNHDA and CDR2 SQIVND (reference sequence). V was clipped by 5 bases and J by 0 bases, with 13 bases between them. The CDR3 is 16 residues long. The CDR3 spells CASSSIQGSNTGELFF. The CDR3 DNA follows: TGTGCCAGTAGTTCCATACAGGGCTCGAACACCGGGGAGCTGTTTTTT.

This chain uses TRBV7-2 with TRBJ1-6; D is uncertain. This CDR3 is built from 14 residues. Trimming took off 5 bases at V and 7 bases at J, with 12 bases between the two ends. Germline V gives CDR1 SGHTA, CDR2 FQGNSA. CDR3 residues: CASSRRLTNSPLHF. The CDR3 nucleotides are TGTGCCAGCAGCCGTAGACTTACGAATTCACCCCTCCACTTT.

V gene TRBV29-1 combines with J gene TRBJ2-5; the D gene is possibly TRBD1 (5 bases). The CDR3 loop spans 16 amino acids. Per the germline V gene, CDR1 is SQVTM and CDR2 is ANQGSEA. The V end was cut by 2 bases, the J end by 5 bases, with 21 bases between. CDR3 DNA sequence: TGCAGCGTTGAAAGGTCCGGCACAAGGGGCGCGGAGACCCAGTACTTC. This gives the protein CSVERSGTRGAETQYF.